The 25 T cell receptor beta chains given below trace back to one sample, sequenced in a study of T-cell memory formation after mild COVID-19. TCRdb redid the calling of the 5' RACE reads with MiXCR, one entry per CDR3 protein. The sample contains 140,000 or so distinct CDR3 sequences, 13% to 15% of which appear only once. The sequencing input was PBMCs or a T cell subset sorted from them (not recorded which). Receptors originate from an adult woman who had mild COVID-19 (a few samples of this study predate the infection). Cell type and time point are not known.

This clonotype was picked up a small number of times. This sequence joins TRBV29-1 and TRBJ2-5; 7 bases map to TRBD2. V gave up 7 bases and J gave up 0 bases; unmatched junction bases: 5. This CDR3 contains 13 residues. Germline V lookup: CDR1 SQVTM, CDR2 ANQGSEA. In nucleotides, the CDR3 is TGCAGCGCCCGGGGGGTTAACCAAGAGACCCAGTACTTC. This gives the protein CSARGVNQETQYF.

The chain uses TRBV24-1 and TRBJ2-3; D gene unclear. This CDR3 comprises 12 residues. Germline lookup yields CDR1 KGHDR and CDR2 SFDVKD. Deletions cut 1 base from V and 6 bases from J, with 4 bases between. The CDR3 loop is CATSDFSDTQYF. The CDR3 region has the DNA TGTGCCACCAGTGATTTCTCTGATACGCAGTATTTT.

This rearrangement joins TRBV6-1 to TRBJ2-1; 10 nucleotides line up with TRBD2. CDR3 length equals 16 residues. V was pared by 1 base and J by 8 bases, with 8 bases of the junction left unmatched. CDR1 is MNHNS and CDR2 is SASEGT in the germline V gene. The CDR3 loop reads CASSEETSGVPDEQFF. The CDR3, as DNA: TGTGCCAGCAGTGAAGAAACTAGCGGGGTCCCCGATGAGCAGTTCTTC.

This clonotype was recorded many times. The genes are TRBV4-1 and TRBJ1-5; 7 bases align to TRBD1. The germline CDR1 and CDR2 sequences are MGHRA and YSYEKL. This CDR3 spans 16 amino acids. Trimming cost V 4 bases and J 8 bases; bases outside gene matches: 14. The CDR3 coding sequence is TGCGCCAGCAGCCCGGCCCAGGGGGACTGGTCGGAGCCCCAGCATTTT. Translating gives CASSPAQGDWSEPQHF.

The chain has TRBV28 and TRBJ2-3; TRBD2 agrees at 10 bases. CDR3 size: 20 residues. V shed 4 bases, J shed 5 bases, and the junction held 21 bases outside the gene matches. Germline CDR1 is MDHEN and CDR2 is SYDVKM. The chain's CDR3 is CASSYYPLAGGRRGVDTQYF. For the CDR3, the DNA is TGTGCCAGCAGTTACTACCCATTAGCGGGAGGTCGGCGGGGCGTAGATACGCAGTATTTT.

This chain joins TRBV7-6 and TRBJ1-1; 7 nucleotides line up with TRBD1. Germline lookup yields CDR1 SGHVS and CDR2 FNYEAQ. The V and J ends lost 4 bases and 0 bases, in that order; junction bases with no gene match: 5. This CDR3 comprises 15 residues. The CDR3 here is CASSSQTGLNTEAFF. Here the CDR3 DNA reads TGTGCCAGCAGCTCCCAGACAGGGCTGAACACTGAAGCTTTCTTT.

The rearrangement uses TRBV9 and TRBJ2-1, with D uncertain. The CDR3 consists of 13 residues. Trimming took 3 bases from V and 4 from J, leaving 8 bases between them. CDR1 SGDLS and CDR2 YYNGEE come from the germline V gene. CDR3 sequence: CASSDTEYNEQFF. For the CDR3, the DNA is TGTGCCAGCAGCGACACAGAGTACAATGAGCAGTTCTTC.

This clonotype was observed a handful of times. The J gene is TRBJ2-1, the V gene TRBV27, with TRBD1 identical over 10 bases. The CDR3 consists of 15 residues. V was pared by 5 bases and J by 3 bases, with 4 bases of the junction left unmatched. Germline lookup yields CDR1 MNHEY and CDR2 SMNVEV (reference sequence). The CDR3 protein is CASSAGTGVYNEQFF. The CDR3 nucleotides are TGTGCCAGCAGTGCGGGGACAGGGGTCTACAATGAGCAGTTCTTC.

The CDR3 region has the DNA TGTGCCAGCAGCCCCACTAGCGGGAGCAATGAGCAGTTCTTC. Its protein is CASSPTSGSNEQFF. The rearrangement links TRBV7-9 to TRBJ2-1; 11 bases align to TRBD2. The CDR3 runs to 14 residues. J lost 6 bases, V lost 5 bases, and 3 bases had no gene match. Germline values: CDR1 SEHNR, CDR2 FQNEAQ (reference sequence). The full variable domain, in which reference TRBV7-9 and TRBJ2-1 provide the parts outside the CDR3, is DTGVSQNPRHKITKRGQNVTFRCDPISEHNRLYWYRQTLGQGPEFLTYFQNEAQLEKSRLLSDRFSAERPKGSFSTLEIQRTEQGDSAMYLCASSPTSGSNEQFFGPGTRLTVL.

The rearrangement uses TRBV6-5 and TRBJ2-2; D possibly corresponds to TRBD2 (5 bases). The V and J ends lost 5 bases and 10 bases respectively, with 17 bases between them. Germline loops: CDR1 MNHEY, CDR2 SVGAGI. The CDR3 totals 14 residues. In DNA, the CDR3 is TGTGCCAGCAGTGCACGGGAACAGCTCCTGGAGCTGTTTTTT. This encodes CASSAREQLLELFF.

There are a few counts of this clonotype. The CDR3 region is CAWSWAGNYGYTF. The CDR3 bases are TGTGCCTGGAGTTGGGCGGGGAACTATGGCTACACCTTC. The chain couples TRBV30 to TRBJ1-2, with D uncertain. Trimming left V 2 bases short and J 2 bases short, with 9 bases between. Germline V CDR1 and CDR2: GTSNPN, SVGIG (reference sequence). This CDR3 has 13 residues.

The chain carries TRBV28 and TRBJ2-5, with D tentatively TRBD1 (6 bases). CDR3 length equals 14 residues. Germline assignment: CDR1 MDHEN and CDR2 SYDVKM. V was clipped by 5 bases and J by 1 base, with 11 bases between them. The CDR3 spells CASSATGRQETQYF. CDR3 DNA sequence: TGTGCCAGCAGTGCGACAGGCCGCCAAGAGACCCAGTACTTC.

Only a few counts were recorded for this clonotype. The V and J genes are TRBV27 and TRBJ2-7, with D tentatively TRBD1 (6 bases). The germline V and J ends were trimmed by 2 bases and 5 bases, with 19 bases remaining between them. CDR3 length: 16 amino acids. Germline assignment: CDR1 MNHEY and CDR2 SMNVEV (reference sequence). The CDR3 region is CASSLLLGRGLDEQYF. DNA of the CDR3: TGTGCCAGCAGTTTACTCTTGGGCAGGGGCCTAGACGAGCAGTACTTC.

The gene calls are TRBV7-8 and TRBJ2-7, with 11 bases aligning to TRBD1. This CDR3 is built from 17 residues. Trimming took 1 base from V and 1 from J; bases not matched to a gene: 6. Germline assignment: CDR1 SGHVS and CDR2 FQNEAQ. The CDR3 spells CASSLGTGGTLSYEQYF. The CDR3 DNA follows: TGTGCCAGCAGCTTAGGGACAGGGGGCACTTTATCCTACGAGCAGTACTTC.

This clonotype was detected only a few times. J is TRBJ2-3 and V is TRBV6-4; 8 bases line up with TRBD2. Trimming removed 7 bases from V and 4 bases from J; junction bases left unmatched: 13. Germline CDR1 MRHNA, CDR2 SNTAGT. The CDR3 consists of 16 residues. CDR3 loop: CASTRNAGGASDTQYF. The CDR3 DNA follows: TGTGCCAGCACCCGGAATGCCGGGGGGGCCTCAGATACGCAGTATTTT.

This chain uses TRBV19 with TRBJ2-1; D is unclear. Between the trimmed V and J ends, which lost 5 bases and 6 bases, there was a span of 8 bases. Germline V gene lookup returns CDR1 LNHDA and CDR2 SQIVND (reference sequence). CDR3 length: 12 amino acids. CDR3 bases: TGTGCCAGTAGTCCCCACATCAATGAGCAGTTCTTC. Translation gives CASSPHINEQFF.

The CDR3 reads CASSLDVGGLAYEQYF. The CDR3 DNA reads TGTGCCAGCAGCTTGGATGTAGGCGGTCTAGCCTACGAGCAGTACTTC. The rearrangement links TRBV5-6 to TRBJ2-7; D uncertain. The CDR3 contains 16 residues. Germline lookup yields CDR1 SGHDT and CDR2 YYEEEE. The V and J ends lost 0 bases and 2 bases respectively, with 15 bases between them.

The J gene is TRBJ2-2, the V gene TRBV24-1; the D gene is possibly TRBD2 (5 bases). Germline values: CDR1 KGHDR, CDR2 SFDVKD. Trimming stripped 9 bases from V and 6 bases from J, with 10 bases between. The CDR3 has 12 amino acids. The CDR3 sequence is CATGGWPGELFF. The CDR3 DNA sequence: TGTGCCACCGGAGGATGGCCCGGGGAGCTGTTTTTT.

This clonotype was found a few times. V and J are TRBV13 and TRBJ2-7; TRBD1 is a possible D gene (5 bases). V was cut by 4 bases and J by 7 bases, with 14 bases left in between. The CDR3 is 13 amino acids. Germline V gene data show CDR1 as PRHDT and CDR2 as FYEKMQ (reference sequence). The CDR3 loop reads CASSSDKSGEQYF. The CDR3 DNA follows: TGTGCCAGCAGCTCGGACAAGTCTGGGGAGCAGTACTTC.

In its sample, this clonotype was seen a few times. The chain recombines TRBV14 with TRBJ1-5; TRBD1 is a possible D gene (5 bases). CDR3 length: 15 amino acids. Deletions cut 5 bases from V and 1 base from J, with 12 bases between. CDR1 is SGHDN and CDR2 is FVKESK in the germline V gene. In nucleotides, the CDR3 is TGTGCCAGCAGCACGGACACGAGAAGCAATCAGCCCCAGCATTTT. Translation: CASSTDTRSNQPQHF. Together with reference TRBV14 and TRBJ1-5, the CDR3 gives the full variable domain: EAGVTQFPSHSVIEKGQTVTLRCDPISGHDNLYWYRRVMGKEIKFLLHFVKESKQDESGMPNNRFLAERTGGTYSTLKVQPAELEDSGVYFCASSTDTRSNQPQHFGDGTRLSIL.

This clonotype has only a few counts. This sequence joins TRBV25-1 and TRBJ2-5; 13 nucleotides align to TRBD2. This CDR3 has 17 amino acids. Per the germline V gene, CDR1 is MGHDK and CDR2 is SYGVNS. V was clipped by 2 bases and J by 5 bases; unmatched bases: 8. CDR3 protein: CASSEPQGLAGLETQYF. CDR3 DNA: TGTGCCAGCAGTGAACCTCAGGGACTAGCGGGACTGGAGACCCAGTACTTC.

The J gene is TRBJ2-2, the V gene TRBV7-2; maybe TRBD2 (6 bases). CDR1 SGHTA and CDR2 FQGNSA come from the germline V gene. V lost 2 bases to trimming and J lost 5 bases, with 6 bases between them. This CDR3 has 13 amino acids. CDR3 bases: TGTGCCAGCAGCTTACTAGCGACCGGGGAGCTGTTTTTT. It encodes CASSLLATGELFF.

This clonotype has a handful of counts. The CDR3 sequence is CATSVLENSGANVLTF. In DNA form, the CDR3 reads TGTGCCACCAGTGTCCTCGAGAACTCTGGGGCCAACGTCCTGACTTTC. This chain links TRBV24-1 with TRBJ2-6; D unresolved. CDR1 is KGHDR and CDR2 is SFDVKD in the germline V gene. This CDR3 has 16 amino acids. V dropped 5 bases and J dropped 0 bases, with 10 bases sitting between them.

This rearrangement joins TRBV7-9 to TRBJ1-6; D gene ambiguous. Germline CDR1 reads SEHNR; CDR2 reads FQNEAQ (reference sequence). Trimming stripped 0 bases from V and 7 bases from J, with 13 bases between. The CDR3 loop spans 16 amino acids. CDR3 nucleotide sequence: TGTGCCAGCAGCTTAGCGATCGGACTCGGAAATTCACCCCTCCACTTT. Its protein is CASSLAIGLGNSPLHF.

A few counts support this clonotype. The V gene is TRBV7-9, the J gene TRBJ2-7; the D gene is possibly TRBD1 (5 bases). The CDR3 length is 12 residues. The germline V gene has CDR1 SEHNR and CDR2 FQNEAQ (reference sequence). V lost 5 bases to trimming and J lost 5 bases, with 10 bases between them. CDR3: CASSLGVNEQYF. The CDR3 DNA is TGTGCCAGCAGCCTAGGGGTCAACGAGCAGTACTTC. The entire variable domain, with the rest obtained from reference TRBV7-9 and TRBJ2-7, is as follows: DTGVSQNPRHKITKRGQNVTFRCDPISEHNRLYWYRQTLGQGPEFLTYFQNEAQLEKSRLLSDRFSAERPKGSFSTLEIQRTEQGDSAMYLCASSLGVNEQYFGPGTRLTVT.